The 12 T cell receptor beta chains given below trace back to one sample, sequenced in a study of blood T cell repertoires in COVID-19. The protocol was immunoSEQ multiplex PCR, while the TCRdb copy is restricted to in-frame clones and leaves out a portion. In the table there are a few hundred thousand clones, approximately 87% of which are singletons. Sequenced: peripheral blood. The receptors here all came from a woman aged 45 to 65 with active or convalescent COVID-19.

DNA of the CDR3: TGTGCCAGCAGCTTGCAGCAGGGCAACTATGGCTACACCTTC. It yields the protein CASSLQQGNYGYTF. V and J are TRBV7-9 and TRBJ1-2, with TRBD1 as a possible D gene (5 bases). The CDR3 has 14 residues. The germline V gene has CDR1 SEHNR and CDR2 FQNEAQ (reference sequence). V dropped 3 bases and J dropped 2 bases, with 10 bases sitting between them. The full variable domain, in which reference TRBV7-9 and TRBJ1-2 provide the parts outside the CDR3, is DTGVSQNPRHKITKRGQNVTFRCDPISEHNRLYWYRQTLGQGPEFLTYFQNEAQLEKSRLLSDRFSAERPKGSFSTLEIQRTEQGDSAMYLCASSLQQGNYGYTFGSGTRLTVV.

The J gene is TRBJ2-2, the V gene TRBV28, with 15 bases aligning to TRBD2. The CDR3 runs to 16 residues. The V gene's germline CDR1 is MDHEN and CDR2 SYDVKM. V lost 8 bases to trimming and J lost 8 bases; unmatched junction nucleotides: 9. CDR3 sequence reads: CASRVSGTSGRGELFF. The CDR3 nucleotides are TGTGCCAGCCGCGTATCCGGGACTAGCGGGAGGGGGGAGCTGTTTTTT.

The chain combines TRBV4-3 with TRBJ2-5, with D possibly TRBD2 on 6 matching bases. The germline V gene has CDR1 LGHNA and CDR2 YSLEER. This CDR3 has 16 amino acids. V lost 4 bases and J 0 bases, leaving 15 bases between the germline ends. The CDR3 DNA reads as TGCGCCAGCAGCCGGGGGGACCCGAGGTACCAAGAGACCCAGTACTTC. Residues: CASSRGDPRYQETQYF.

The CDR3 nucleotides read TGTGCCAGCAGTTACTACACTGAAGCTTTCTTT. It is translated as CASSYYTEAFF. V and J are TRBV25-1 and TRBJ1-1; D not resolved. V was shortened by 5 bases and J by 3 bases, with 4 bases between the two germline ends. The length of the CDR3 is 11 residues. Germline assignment: CDR1 MGHDK and CDR2 SYGVNS.

CDR3 sequence reads: CASSWDRELMNTEAFF. DNA for the CDR3: TGTGCCAGCAGTTGGGACAGGGAACTTATGAACACTGAAGCTTTCTTT. This rearrangement joins TRBV28 to TRBJ1-1; 9 bases are a match to TRBD1. Germline assignment: CDR1 MDHEN and CDR2 SYDVKM. The ends lost 4 bases at V and 0 bases at J; junction bases unmatched: 6. The CDR3 totals 16 residues. Full variable domain (remainder filled in from reference TRBV28 and TRBJ1-1): DVKVTQSSRYLVKRTGEKVFLECVQDMDHENMFWYRQDPGLGLRLIYFSYDVKMKEKGDIPEGYSVSREKKERFSLILESASTNQTSMYLCASSWDRELMNTEAFFGQGTRLTVV.

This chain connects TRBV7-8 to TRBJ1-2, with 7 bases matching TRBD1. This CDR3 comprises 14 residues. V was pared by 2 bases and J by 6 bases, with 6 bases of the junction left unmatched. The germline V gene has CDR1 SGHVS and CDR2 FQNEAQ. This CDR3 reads CASSLFDDRDGYTF. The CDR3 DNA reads TGTGCCAGCAGCTTATTTGACGACAGGGATGGCTACACCTTC.

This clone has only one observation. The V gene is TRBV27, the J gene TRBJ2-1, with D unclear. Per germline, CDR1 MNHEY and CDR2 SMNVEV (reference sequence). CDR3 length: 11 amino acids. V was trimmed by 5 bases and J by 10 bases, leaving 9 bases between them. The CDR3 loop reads CASSGLSEQFF. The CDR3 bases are TGTGCCAGCAGTGGCTTGTCGGAGCAGTTCTTC.

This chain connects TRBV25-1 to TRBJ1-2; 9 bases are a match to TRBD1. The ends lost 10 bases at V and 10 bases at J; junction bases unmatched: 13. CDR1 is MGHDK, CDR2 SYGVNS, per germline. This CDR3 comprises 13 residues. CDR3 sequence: CATRSPGQGVYTF. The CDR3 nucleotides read TGTGCCACCAGATCTCCGGGACAGGGAGTCTACACCTTC.

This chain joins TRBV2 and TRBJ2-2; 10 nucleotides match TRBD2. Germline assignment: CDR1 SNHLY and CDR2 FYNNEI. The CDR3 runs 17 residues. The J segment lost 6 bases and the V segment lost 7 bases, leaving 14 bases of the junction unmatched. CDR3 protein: CASTPQLAGGLAGELFF. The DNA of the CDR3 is TGTGCCAGCACACCTCAGTTAGCGGGGGGCTTAGCCGGGGAGCTGTTTTTT. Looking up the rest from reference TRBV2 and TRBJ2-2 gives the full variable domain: EPEVTQTPSHQVTQMGQEVILRCVPISNHLYFYWYRQILGQKVEFLVSFYNNEISEKSEIFDDQFSVERPDGSNFTLKIRSTKLEDSAMYFCASTPQLAGGLAGELFFGEGSRLTVL.

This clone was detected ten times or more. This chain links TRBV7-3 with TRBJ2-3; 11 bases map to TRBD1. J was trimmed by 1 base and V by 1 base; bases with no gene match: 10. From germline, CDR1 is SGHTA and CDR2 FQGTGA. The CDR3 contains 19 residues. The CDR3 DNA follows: TGTGCCAGCAGCTTAATGGCCGGGACAGGGGGGTTAGGCACAGATACGCAGTATTTT. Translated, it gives CASSLMAGTGGLGTDTQYF.

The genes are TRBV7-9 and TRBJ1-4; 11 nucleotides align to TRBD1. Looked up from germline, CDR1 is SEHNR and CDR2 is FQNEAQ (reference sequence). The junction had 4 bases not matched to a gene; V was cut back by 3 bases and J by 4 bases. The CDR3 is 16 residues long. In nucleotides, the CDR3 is TGTGCCAGCAGCTTGGGACAGGGGGGGCTTAATGAAAAACTGTTTTTT. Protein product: CASSLGQGGLNEKLFF.

CDR3 loop: CASSLSEQIYGYTF. CDR3 sequence (DNA): TGTGCCAGCAGCCTGTCGGAACAGATCTATGGCTACACCTTC. The J gene is TRBJ1-2, the V gene TRBV7-9, with D unclear. The CDR3 is 14 amino acids. V lost 5 bases to trimming and J lost 4 bases, with 14 bases between them. Germline loops: CDR1 SEHNR, CDR2 FQNEAQ (reference sequence).